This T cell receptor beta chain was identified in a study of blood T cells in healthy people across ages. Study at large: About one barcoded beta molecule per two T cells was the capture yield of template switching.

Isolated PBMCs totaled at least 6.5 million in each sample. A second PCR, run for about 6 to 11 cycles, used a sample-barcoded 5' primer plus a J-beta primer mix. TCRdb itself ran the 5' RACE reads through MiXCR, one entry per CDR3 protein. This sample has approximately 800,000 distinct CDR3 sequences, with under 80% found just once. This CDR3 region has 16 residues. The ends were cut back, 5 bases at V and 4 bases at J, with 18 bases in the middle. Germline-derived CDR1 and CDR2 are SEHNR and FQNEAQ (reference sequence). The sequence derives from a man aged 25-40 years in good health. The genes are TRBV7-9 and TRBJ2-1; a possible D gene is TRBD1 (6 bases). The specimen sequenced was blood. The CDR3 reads CASSASGTLNYNEQFF. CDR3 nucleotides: TGTGCCAGCAGCGCGTCCGGGACACTTAATTACAATGAGCAGTTCTTC.